This TCR beta chain came from a study of cytomegalovirus exposure and HLA in healthy donors. The ends lost 5 bases at V and 3 bases at J; junction bases unmatched: 10. The CDR3 has 17 residues. Per germline, CDR1 SGHRS and CDR2 YFSETQ. Primers: 60 Vbeta forward and 13 Jbeta reverse. Profiling relied on immunoSEQ multiplex PCR, and the TCRdb table lists in-frame clones only, not all of them. Here the sample spans 200,000 or so clones, approximately 80% being singletons. V and J are TRBV5-1 and TRBJ2-2; 10 bases line up with TRBD2. The TCR sequence derives from a man aged 45-65 years in good health and CMV-seronegative. Source material: PBMCs. The CDR3 DNA reads as TGCGCCAGCAGACCGGGGGTAGCGGGAGGTTACACCGGGGAGCTGTTTTTT. It codes for CASRPGVAGGYTGELFF.